This T cell receptor (beta chain) comes out of a study of cytomegalovirus exposure and HLA in healthy donors. CDR3 size: 13 residues. Trimming took 8 bases from V and 6 from J, leaving 16 bases between them. Germline CDR1 MNHNS, CDR2 SASEGT. Use of 60 Vbeta and 13 Jbeta primers characterized the PCR. The repertoire was sequenced with immunoSEQ multiplex PCR; TCRdb's copy has only in-frame clones and lacks some. The data contain some 170,000 clones, roughly 80% of them singletons. Donors had nominal health at sampling but likely had unrecorded immune exposures. The receptor comes from a man between 18 and 35 years old in good health and CMV-seropositive. This sequence joins TRBV6-1 and TRBJ1-2; possibly TRBD1 for D (5 bases). Sequenced: PBMCs. CDR3 loop: CASQLEGKHGYTF. In nucleotides, the CDR3 is TGTGCCAGCCAACTGGAGGGGAAACATGGCTACACCTTC.